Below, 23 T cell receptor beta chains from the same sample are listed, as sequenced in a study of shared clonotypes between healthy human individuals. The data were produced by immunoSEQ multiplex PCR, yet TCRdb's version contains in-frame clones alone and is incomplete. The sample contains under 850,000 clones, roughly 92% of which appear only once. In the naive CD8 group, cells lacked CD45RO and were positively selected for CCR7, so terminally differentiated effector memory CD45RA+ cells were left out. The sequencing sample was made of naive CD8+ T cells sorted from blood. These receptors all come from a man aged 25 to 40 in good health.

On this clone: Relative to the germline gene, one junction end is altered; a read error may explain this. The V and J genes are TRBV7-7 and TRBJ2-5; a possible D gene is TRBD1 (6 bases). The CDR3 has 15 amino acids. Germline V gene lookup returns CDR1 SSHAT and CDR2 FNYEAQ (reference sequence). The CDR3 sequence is CASSLAWGPGETQYF. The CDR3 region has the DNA TGTGCTAGCAGCTTAGCTTGGGGGCCGGGTGAGACCCAGTACTTC.

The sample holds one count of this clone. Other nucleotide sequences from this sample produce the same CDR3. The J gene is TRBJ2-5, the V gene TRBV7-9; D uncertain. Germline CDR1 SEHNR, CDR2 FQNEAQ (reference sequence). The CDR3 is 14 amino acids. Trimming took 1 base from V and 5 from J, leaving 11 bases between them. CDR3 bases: TGTGCCAGCAGCTTAGGGTCAGGAAGGGAGACCCAGTACTTC. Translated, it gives CASSLGSGRETQYF.

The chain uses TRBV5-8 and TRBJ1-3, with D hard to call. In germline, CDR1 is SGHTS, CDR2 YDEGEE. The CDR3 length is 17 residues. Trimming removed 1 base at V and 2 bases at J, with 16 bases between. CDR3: CASSLYSQVGAGNTIYF. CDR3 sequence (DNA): TGTGCCAGCAGCTTGTACAGTCAGGTTGGAGCTGGAAACACCATATATTTT.

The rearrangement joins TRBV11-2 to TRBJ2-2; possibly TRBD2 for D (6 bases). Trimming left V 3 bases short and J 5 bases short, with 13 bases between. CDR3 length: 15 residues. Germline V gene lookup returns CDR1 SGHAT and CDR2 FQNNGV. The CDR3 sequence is CASSFPPGRTGELFF. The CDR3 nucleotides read TGTGCCAGCAGCTTCCCCCCCGGGAGAACCGGGGAGCTGTTTTTT.

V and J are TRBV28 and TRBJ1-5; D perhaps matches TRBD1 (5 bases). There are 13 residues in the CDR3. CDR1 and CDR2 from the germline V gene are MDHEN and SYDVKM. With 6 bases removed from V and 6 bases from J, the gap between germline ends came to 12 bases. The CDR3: CASRGGYGQPQHF. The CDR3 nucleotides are TGTGCCAGCAGGGGGGGGTATGGTCAGCCCCAGCATTTT.

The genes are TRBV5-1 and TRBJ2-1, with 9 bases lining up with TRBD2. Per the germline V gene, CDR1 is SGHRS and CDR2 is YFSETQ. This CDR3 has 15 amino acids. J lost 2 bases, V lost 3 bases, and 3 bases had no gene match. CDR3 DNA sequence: TGCGCCAGCAGCTGGACTAGCGAGGCCTACAATGAGCAGTTCTTC. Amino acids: CASSWTSEAYNEQFF.

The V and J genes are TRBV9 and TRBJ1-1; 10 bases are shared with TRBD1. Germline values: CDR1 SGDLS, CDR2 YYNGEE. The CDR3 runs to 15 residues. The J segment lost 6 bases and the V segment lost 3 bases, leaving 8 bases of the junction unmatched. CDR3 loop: CASSAPTGGKAEAFF. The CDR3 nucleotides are TGTGCCAGCAGCGCACCGACAGGGGGCAAAGCTGAAGCTTTCTTT.

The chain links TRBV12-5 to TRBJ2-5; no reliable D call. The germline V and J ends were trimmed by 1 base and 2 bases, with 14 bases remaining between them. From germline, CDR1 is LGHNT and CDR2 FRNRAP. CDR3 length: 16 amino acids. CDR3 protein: CASGLDKDGRQETQYF. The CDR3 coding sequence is TGTGCTAGTGGTTTGGACAAGGACGGGCGGCAAGAGACCCAGTACTTC.

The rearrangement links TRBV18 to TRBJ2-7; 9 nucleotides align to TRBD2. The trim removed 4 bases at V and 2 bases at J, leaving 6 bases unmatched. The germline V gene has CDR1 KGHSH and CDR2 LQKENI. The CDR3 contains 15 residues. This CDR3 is CASSRPAGGTYEQYF. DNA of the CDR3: TGTGCCAGCTCACGCCCAGCGGGAGGCACCTACGAGCAGTACTTC.

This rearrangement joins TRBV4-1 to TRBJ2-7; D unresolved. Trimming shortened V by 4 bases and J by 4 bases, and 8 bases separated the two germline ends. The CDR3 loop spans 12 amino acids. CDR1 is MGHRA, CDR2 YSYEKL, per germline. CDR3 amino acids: CASSPGGYEQYF. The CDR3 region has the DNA TGCGCCAGCAGCCCAGGCGGTTACGAGCAGTACTTC.

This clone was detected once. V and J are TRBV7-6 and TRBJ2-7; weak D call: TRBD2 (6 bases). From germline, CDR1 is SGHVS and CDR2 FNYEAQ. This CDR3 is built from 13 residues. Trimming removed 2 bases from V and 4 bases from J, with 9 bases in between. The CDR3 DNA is TGTGCCAGCAGCTTAAGTAGCGGATACGAGCAGTACTTC. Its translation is CASSLSSGYEQYF.

The CDR3, as DNA: TGTGCCAGCAGTTTAGAGGCTAGCGGGATTGCAGATACGCAGTATTTT. It codes for CASSLEASGIADTQYF. The V and J genes are TRBV27 and TRBJ2-3; 9 bases align to TRBD2. The CDR3 has 16 residues. CDR1 MNHEY and CDR2 SMNVEV come from the germline V gene (reference sequence). V shed 2 bases, J shed 4 bases, and the junction held 7 bases outside the gene matches.

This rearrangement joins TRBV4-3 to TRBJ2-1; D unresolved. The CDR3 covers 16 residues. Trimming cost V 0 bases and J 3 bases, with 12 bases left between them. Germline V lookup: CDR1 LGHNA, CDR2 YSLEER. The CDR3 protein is CASSQDRASHYNEQFF. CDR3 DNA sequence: TGCGCCAGCAGCCAAGATCGAGCGAGCCACTACAATGAGCAGTTCTTC.

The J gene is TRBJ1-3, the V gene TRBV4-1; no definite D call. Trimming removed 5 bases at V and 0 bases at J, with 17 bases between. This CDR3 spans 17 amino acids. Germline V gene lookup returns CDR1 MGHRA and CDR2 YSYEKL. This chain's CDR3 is CASSTTANRLSGNTIYF. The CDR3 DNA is TGCGCCAGCAGCACGACGGCGAACAGACTCTCTGGAAACACCATATATTTT.

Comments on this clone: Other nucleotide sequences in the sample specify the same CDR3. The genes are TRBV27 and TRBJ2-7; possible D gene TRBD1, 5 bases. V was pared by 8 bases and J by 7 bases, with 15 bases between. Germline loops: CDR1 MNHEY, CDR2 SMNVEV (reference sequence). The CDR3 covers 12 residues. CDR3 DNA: TGTGCCAGCTCCAACCAGGGTGATGAGCAGTACTTC. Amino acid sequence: CASSNQGDEQYF.

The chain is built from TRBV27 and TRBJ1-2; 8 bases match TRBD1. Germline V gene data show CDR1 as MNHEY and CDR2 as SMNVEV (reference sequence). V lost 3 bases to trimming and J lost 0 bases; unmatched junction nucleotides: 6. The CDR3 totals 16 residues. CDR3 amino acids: CASSFGRGLSNYGYTF. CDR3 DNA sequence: TGTGCCAGCAGTTTTGGCAGGGGGCTTTCTAACTATGGCTACACCTTC.

CDR3 in amino acids: CATSTWKQSYNEQFF. The CDR3 DNA follows: TGTGCCACCAGCACTTGGAAGCAGTCCTACAATGAGCAGTTCTTC. The chain recombines TRBV15 with TRBJ2-1, with D unclear. The germline gives CDR1 LNHNV, CDR2 YYDKDF (reference sequence). CDR3 length: 15 amino acids. V was clipped by 4 bases and J by 1 base, with 11 bases between them.

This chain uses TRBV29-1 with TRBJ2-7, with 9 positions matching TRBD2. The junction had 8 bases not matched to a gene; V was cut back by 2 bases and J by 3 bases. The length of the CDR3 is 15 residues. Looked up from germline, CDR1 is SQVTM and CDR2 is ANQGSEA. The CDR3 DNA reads TGCAGCGTTGAAAGCCTAGTAGCGGGAGACTACGAGCAGTACTTC. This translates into CSVESLVAGDYEQYF.

DNA for the CDR3: TGCAGCGTTGATTATCCGACGTGGAATGAGCAGTTCTTC. The encoded protein is CSVDYPTWNEQFF. V gene TRBV29-1 combines with J gene TRBJ2-1; D gene uncertain. The ends were cut back, 3 bases at V and 7 bases at J, with 13 bases in the middle. The V gene's germline CDR1 is SQVTM and CDR2 ANQGSEA. This CDR3 has 13 amino acids.

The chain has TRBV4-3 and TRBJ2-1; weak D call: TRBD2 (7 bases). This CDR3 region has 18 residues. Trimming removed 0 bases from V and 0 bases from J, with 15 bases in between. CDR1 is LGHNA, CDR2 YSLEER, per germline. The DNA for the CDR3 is TGCGCCAGCAGCCAAGACCCGACGGGGGGCTTCTCCTACAATGAGCAGTTCTTC. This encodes CASSQDPTGGFSYNEQFF.

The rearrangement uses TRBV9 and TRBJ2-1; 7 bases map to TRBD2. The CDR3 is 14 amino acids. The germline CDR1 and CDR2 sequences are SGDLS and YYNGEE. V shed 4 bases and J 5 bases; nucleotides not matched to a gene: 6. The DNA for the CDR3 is TGTGCCAGCAGCCCTCTTGGGGGGGACAATGAGCAGTTCTTC. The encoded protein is CASSPLGGDNEQFF.

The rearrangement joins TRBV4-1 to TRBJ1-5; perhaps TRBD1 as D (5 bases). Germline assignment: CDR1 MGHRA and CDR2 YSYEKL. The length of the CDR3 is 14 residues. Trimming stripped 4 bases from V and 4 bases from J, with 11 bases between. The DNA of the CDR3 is TGCGCCAGCAGCCTACGGGGGGGGAATCAGCCCCAGCATTTT. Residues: CASSLRGGNQPQHF.

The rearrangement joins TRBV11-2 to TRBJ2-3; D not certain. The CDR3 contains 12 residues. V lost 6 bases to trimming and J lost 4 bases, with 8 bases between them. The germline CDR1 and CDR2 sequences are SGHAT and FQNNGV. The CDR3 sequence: CASRFDADTQYF. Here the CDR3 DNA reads TGTGCCAGCAGATTTGACGCAGATACGCAGTATTTT. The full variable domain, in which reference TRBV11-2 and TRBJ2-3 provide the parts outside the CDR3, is EAGVAQSPRYKIIEKRQSVAFWCNPISGHATLYWYQQILGQGPKLLIQFQNNGVVDDSQLPKDRFSAERLKGVDSTLKIQPAKLEDSAVYLCASRFDADTQYFGPGTRLTVL.